The 19 T cell receptor beta chains below come from one sample, sequenced in a study of T-cell memory formation after mild COVID-19. From the 5' RACE reads, TCRdb called clonotypes with MiXCR, one entry per CDR3 protein. The table lists a few hundred thousand distinct CDR3 sequences, roughly 15% of them singletons. Material: PBMCs or a T cell subset sorted from them (not recorded which). These receptors were taken from a man aged 18 to 30 who had mild COVID-19 (a few samples of this study predate the infection). Cell type and time point are not known.

The V and J genes are TRBV5-1 and TRBJ1-5; a possible D gene is TRBD1 (5 bases). The CDR3 spans 15 residues. The V gene lost 5 bases and the J gene lost 0 bases, with 12 bases spanning the gap. Germline V gene sequence: CDR1 SGHRS, CDR2 YFSETQ. CDR3 protein: CASSPHRNSNQPQHF. CDR3 nucleotide sequence: TGCGCCAGCAGTCCTCACAGGAATAGCAATCAGCCCCAGCATTTT. The full variable domain, with the rest looked up from reference TRBV5-1 and TRBJ1-5, is KAGVTQTPRYLIKTRGQQVTLSCSPISGHRSVSWYQQTPGQGLQFLFEYFSETQRNKGNFPGRFSGRQFSNSRSEMNVSTLELGDSALYLCASSPHRNSNQPQHFGDGTRLSIL.

The sample holds a few counts of this clonotype. The CDR3 spells CASSARGDSEAFF. CDR3 DNA: TGTGCCAGCAGTGCACGGGGTGATTCTGAAGCTTTCTTT. The V and J genes are TRBV2 and TRBJ1-1; D call uncertain. The CDR3 consists of 13 residues. Trimming shortened V by 4 bases and J by 6 bases, and 12 bases separated the two germline ends. The germline gives CDR1 SNHLY, CDR2 FYNNEI.

This chain uses TRBV29-1 with TRBJ1-1; TRBD1 agrees at 11 bases. Germline loops: CDR1 SQVTM, CDR2 ANQGSEA. This CDR3 comprises 13 residues. V trimming: 7 bases; J trimming: 4 bases; junction bases outside the gene matches: 5. CDR3 region: CSGGTGGGTEAFF. As DNA, the CDR3 is TGCAGCGGGGGGACAGGGGGAGGCACTGAAGCTTTCTTT.

The genes are TRBV6-2 or TRBV6-3 and TRBJ2-3; D is ambiguous. This CDR3 is 13 amino acids long. V lost 2 bases, J lost 2 bases, and 5 bases lay in between. Germline V gene sequence: CDR1 MNHEY, CDR2 SVGEGT. CDR3 residues: CASSYRATDTQYF. CDR3 sequence (DNA): TGTGCCAGCAGTTACAGGGCCACAGATACGCAGTATTTT.

This clonotype appeared many times. The chain is built from TRBV4-1 and TRBJ2-3; no clear D. CDR1 and CDR2 from the germline V gene are MGHRA and YSYEKL. This CDR3 is 15 amino acids long. With 1 base removed from V and 0 bases from J, the gap between germline ends came to 8 bases. The CDR3 sequence: CASSQVYTSTDTQYF. The CDR3, as DNA: TGCGCCAGCAGCCAAGTTTATACTAGCACAGATACGCAGTATTTT.

This clonotype was found a few times. The chain carries TRBV9 and TRBJ2-3, with 11 nucleotides matching TRBD1. V lost 5 bases and J lost 3; bases outside the gene matches: 8. This CDR3 region has 16 residues. CDR1 and CDR2 (germline): SGDLS, YYNGEE. The CDR3, as DNA: TGTGCCAGCAGACCCGGGACAGGGGGACGAACAGATACGCAGTATTTT. Encoded protein: CASRPGTGGRTDTQYF.

This chain joins TRBV6-5 and TRBJ2-6, with a weak D call TRBD2 (5 bases). Trimming left V 2 bases short and J 8 bases short, with 7 bases between. Germline V lookup: CDR1 MNHEY, CDR2 SVGAGI. This CDR3 contains 13 residues. CDR3 bases: TGTGCCAGCAGTTACAGGGAGACCAACGTCCTGACTTTC. It yields the protein CASSYRETNVLTF.

The CDR3 protein is CSANSQVNTGELFF. The CDR3 coding sequence is TGCAGTGCTAACTCCCAGGTGAACACCGGGGAGCTGTTTTTT. The V and J genes are TRBV20-1 and TRBJ2-2, with D unclear. V was shortened by 4 bases and J by 1 base, with 10 bases between the two germline ends. The CDR3 extends over 14 amino acids. Germline assignment: CDR1 DFQATT and CDR2 SNEGSKA (reference sequence).

This clonotype showed up many times. This chain connects TRBV12-3 or TRBV12-4 to TRBJ2-2; D ambiguous. The CDR3 covers 14 residues. Trimming pared 7 bases from V and 3 bases from J, leaving 12 bases between. CDR3 loop: CASTPDGYTGELFF. The CDR3 DNA reads as TGTGCCAGCACCCCGGACGGGTACACCGGGGAGCTGTTTTTT.

The table lists this clonotype with a few counts. The V call is TRBV5-1, the J call TRBJ1-1; a weak D match, TRBD1 (6 bases). V dropped 4 bases and J dropped 1 base, with 11 bases sitting between them. Per the germline V gene, CDR1 is SGHRS and CDR2 is YFSETQ. The length of the CDR3 is 14 residues. The CDR3 protein is CASSQDSQNTEAFF. In DNA, the CDR3 is TGCGCCAGCAGCCAGGACAGCCAGAACACTGAAGCTTTCTTT.

This clonotype was seen more than once but under ten times. This chain uses TRBV7-3 with TRBJ2-1, with D possibly matching TRBD2 (6 bases). V lost 5 bases to trimming and J lost 7 bases, with 18 bases between them. The V gene's germline CDR1 is SGHTA and CDR2 FQGTGA. The CDR3 sequence is 15 residues long. The CDR3 DNA reads as TGTGCCAGCAGCCCGGACGGAGGGTTTACTAATGAGCAGTTCTTC. Its translation: CASSPDGGFTNEQFF.

The chain has TRBV10-2 and TRBJ1-4, with TRBD1 matching over 7 bases. From germline, CDR1 is WSHSY and CDR2 SAAADI. Germline trimming cut 2 bases from V and 6 bases from J; bases unmatched to any gene: 9. The CDR3 consists of 16 residues. The CDR3 here is CASSERKGAFDEKLFF. CDR3 nucleotides: TGCGCCAGCAGTGAGAGGAAGGGGGCATTTGATGAAAAACTGTTTTTT.

At least ten counts were recorded for this clonotype. The chain joins TRBV6-2 or TRBV6-3 to TRBJ2-2; a weak D match, TRBD2 (6 bases). This CDR3 contains 17 residues. Germline assignment: CDR1 MNHEY and CDR2 SVGEGT. V lost 7 bases to trimming and J lost 2 bases, with 20 bases between them. The chain's CDR3 is CASIPGWRGPNTGELFF. DNA of the CDR3: TGTGCCAGCATCCCGGGTTGGCGGGGCCCAAACACCGGGGAGCTGTTTTTT.

The chain recombines TRBV5-1 with TRBJ1-1; D possibly corresponds to TRBD1 (5 bases). With 4 bases removed from V and 3 bases from J, the gap between germline ends came to 16 bases. The CDR3 totals 15 residues. CDR1 and CDR2 (germline): SGHRS, YFSETQ. CDR3 sequence (DNA): TGCGCCAGCAGCCCGGAGCCCGGGGCCTACACTGAAGCTTTCTTT. It yields the protein CASSPEPGAYTEAFF.

This clonotype was detected many times. The chain employs TRBV6-4 and TRBJ2-1; 8 bases line up with TRBD1. CDR1 is MRHNA and CDR2 is SNTAGT in the germline V gene. V was pared by 5 bases and J by 9 bases, with 9 bases of the junction left unmatched. The CDR3 length is 14 residues. The CDR3 is CASSLETGEREQFF. In DNA form, the CDR3 reads TGTGCCAGCAGTCTCGAGACAGGGGAACGTGAGCAGTTCTTC.

The rearrangement uses TRBV5-1 and TRBJ1-5; a weak D match, TRBD1 (5 bases). The length of the CDR3 is 16 residues. V gave up 1 base and J gave up 1 base, with 12 bases separating them. Germline V gives CDR1 SGHRS, CDR2 YFSETQ. This CDR3 is CASSLLGGDSNQPQHF. DNA of the CDR3: TGCGCCAGCAGCTTGCTGGGAGGGGACAGCAATCAGCCCCAGCATTTT. Complete variable domain (other parts from reference TRBV5-1 and TRBJ1-5): KAGVTQTPRYLIKTRGQQVTLSCSPISGHRSVSWYQQTPGQGLQFLFEYFSETQRNKGNFPGRFSGRQFSNSRSEMNVSTLELGDSALYLCASSLLGGDSNQPQHFGDGTRLSIL.

The chain combines TRBV6-1 with TRBJ1-5, with D maybe TRBD1 (5 bases). With 4 bases removed from V and 2 bases from J, the gap between germline ends came to 15 bases. Germline values: CDR1 MNHNS, CDR2 SASEGT. There are 16 residues in the CDR3. DNA of the CDR3: TGTGCCAGCAGTGCTAGAAGGGGCGCAGGCAATCAGCCCCAGCATTTT. The encoded protein is CASSARRGAGNQPQHF.

This clonotype was seen many times. The chain carries TRBV20-1 and TRBJ1-5; 7 positions match TRBD1. The CDR3 has 15 residues. Germline trimming cut 6 bases from V and 2 bases from J; bases unmatched to any gene: 10. Per the germline V gene, CDR1 is DFQATT and CDR2 is SNEGSKA (reference sequence). The chain's CDR3 is CSARRQGVGNQPQHF. The CDR3 nucleotides read TGCAGTGCGAGAAGACAGGGTGTGGGCAATCAGCCCCAGCATTTT.

This clonotype was picked up a small number of times. The CDR3 coding sequence is TGTGCCAGCAGCTTATTCGAGAACACTGAAGCTTTCTTT. Translation: CASSLFENTEAFF. J is TRBJ1-1 and V is TRBV7-2, with D unresolved. Trimming cost V 2 bases and J 1 base, with 5 bases left between them. The CDR3 runs 13 residues. The germline V gene has CDR1 SGHTA and CDR2 FQGNSA.